The 14 T cell receptor beta chains reported below all come from one sample, sequenced in a study of technical replicates of blood from several donors. Measured with immunoSEQ multiplex PCR; TCRdb has only the in-frame clones, and not every one. The data hold roughly 69,000 clones, with roughly 86% observed a single time. The specimen was PBMCs. These receptors all stem from a human donor in good health. Some clones in this sample may be carry-over from other donors' samples.

The DNA for the CDR3 is TGTGCCAGCAGCTCCAGAAAGGTACAGATATACAATGAGCAGTTCTTC. It encodes CASSSRKVQIYNEQFF. The genes are TRBV7-9 and TRBJ2-1; D unresolved. Germline CDR1 and CDR2: SEHNR and FQNEAQ (reference sequence). V lost 4 bases and J lost 4, with 17 bases in between. The CDR3 sequence is 16 residues long. Combining the CDR3 with reference TRBV7-9 and TRBJ2-1 gives the whole variable domain DTGVSQNPRHKITKRGQNVTFRCDPISEHNRLYWYRQTLGQGPEFLTYFQNEAQLEKSRLLSDRFSAERPKGSFSTLEIQRTEQGDSAMYLCASSSRKVQIYNEQFFGPGTRLTVL.

This chain joins TRBV2 and TRBJ2-5; no definite D call. The CDR3 runs to 15 residues. Trimming pared 2 bases from V and 2 bases from J, leaving 12 bases between. The germline gives CDR1 SNHLY, CDR2 FYNNEI. CDR3 sequence (DNA): TGTGCCAGCAGTGAAACTTGGGCAGGACAAGAGACCCAGTACTTC. It codes for CASSETWAGQETQYF. Filled out from reference TRBV2 and TRBJ2-5, the complete variable domain reads EPEVTQTPSHQVTQMGQEVILRCVPISNHLYFYWYRQILGQKVEFLVSFYNNEISEKSEIFDDQFSVERPDGSNFTLKIRSTKLEDSAMYFCASSETWAGQETQYFGPGTRLLVL.

This chain joins TRBV10-1 and TRBJ1-1, with TRBD1 identical over 8 bases. Germline V lookup: CDR1 WNHNN, CDR2 SYGVQD (reference sequence). This CDR3 has 18 residues. The ends lost 2 bases at V and 7 bases at J; junction bases unmatched: 18. The chain's CDR3 is CASSEIRGLLVKNNEAFF. Written as DNA, the CDR3 is TGCGCCAGCAGTGAGATCAGGGGGCTCCTAGTAAAAAATAATGAAGCTTTCTTT.

The chain employs TRBV14 and TRBJ2-2, with 8 positions matching TRBD1. Unmatched junction bases numbered 6, after V lost 4 bases and J lost 5 bases. CDR1 and CDR2 from the germline V gene are SGHDN and FVKESK. The CDR3 is 15 residues long. CDR3 in amino acids: CASSRRTGGTGELFF. In nucleotides, the CDR3 is TGTGCCAGCAGCCGTAGAACAGGGGGAACCGGGGAGCTGTTTTTT.

V is TRBV6-1 and J is TRBJ1-6; D not certain. Germline CDR1 MNHNS, CDR2 SASEGT. This CDR3 is built from 15 residues. V dropped 2 bases and J dropped 6 bases, with 11 bases sitting between them. The DNA of the CDR3 is TGTGCCAGCAGTGAATATCAGGCGGGTAATTCACCCCTCCACTTT. Its protein product is CASSEYQAGNSPLHF.

The chain carries TRBV7-8 and TRBJ2-3; a weak D match, TRBD2 (6 bases). Germline V gene lookup returns CDR1 SGHVS and CDR2 FQNEAQ. CDR3 length: 16 amino acids. V was trimmed by 1 base and J by 1 base, leaving 12 bases between them. The CDR3, as DNA: TGTGCCAGCAGCTTAGATCGCGGGGTGGGCACAGATACGCAGTATTTT. This gives the protein CASSLDRGVGTDTQYF.

This rearrangement joins TRBV18 to TRBJ2-7, with 7 bases aligning to TRBD1. Per germline, CDR1 KGHSH and CDR2 LQKENI. The CDR3 spans 13 residues. J was trimmed by 4 bases and V by 3 bases; bases with no gene match: 3. CDR3 DNA sequence: TGTGCCAGCTCACCTGCGGACAGGTACGAGCAGTACTTC. Its translation: CASSPADRYEQYF.

This clone was counted between two and nine times. The rearrangement joins TRBV2 to TRBJ1-1, with TRBD1 matching 11 bases. In germline, CDR1 is SNHLY, CDR2 FYNNEI. V was pared by 5 bases and J by 7 bases, with 6 bases of the junction left unmatched. This CDR3 spans 14 amino acids. The DNA of the CDR3 is TGTGCCAGCAGTAAACGGGACAGGGGGGGTGAAGCTTTCTTT. Protein: CASSKRDRGGEAFF.

This clone was observed once. The chain is built from TRBV15 and TRBJ1-5; 7 nucleotides line up with TRBD1. This CDR3 spans 15 amino acids. J gave up 3 bases and V 1 base, and 3 bases lay outside the gene matches. Germline V gene data show CDR1 as LNHNV and CDR2 as YYDKDF (reference sequence). The CDR3 reads CATSRVRGPNQPQHF. In DNA form, the CDR3 reads TGTGCCACCAGCAGAGTGAGGGGGCCCAATCAGCCCCAGCATTTT.

This chain's CDR3 is CASSRGITGELFF. The CDR3 DNA is TGTGCCAGCAGCCGGGGGATCACCGGGGAGCTGTTTTTT. V usage is TRBV7-7 and J usage is TRBJ2-2; tentatively, D is TRBD2 (6 bases). Germline V gives CDR1 SSHAT, CDR2 FNYEAQ (reference sequence). CDR3 length: 13 residues. Trimming stripped 5 bases from V and 4 bases from J, with 8 bases between.

This clone appeared once. DNA for the CDR3: TGTGCCAGCAGTTTGCAGCGGCCAGTCTCTTGGAACGAGCAGTACTTC. Encoded protein: CASSLQRPVSWNEQYF. The J gene is TRBJ2-7, the V gene TRBV27, with D perhaps TRBD2 (5 bases). V was trimmed by 3 bases and J by 5 bases, leaving 20 bases between them. Germline V gene sequence: CDR1 MNHEY, CDR2 SMNVEV (reference sequence). The CDR3 extends over 16 amino acids.

The chain is built from TRBV5-1 and TRBJ2-7; 7 bases map to TRBD1. Germline assignment: CDR1 SGHRS and CDR2 YFSETQ. Trimming removed 0 bases from V and 7 bases from J; junction bases left unmatched: 13. CDR3 size: 16 residues. CDR3 region: CASSLARPQGPGEQYF. In nucleotides, the CDR3 is TGCGCCAGCAGCTTGGCCAGACCACAGGGGCCCGGGGAGCAGTACTTC.

The chain couples TRBV18 to TRBJ1-1, with 8 bases identical to TRBD1. The CDR3 runs to 13 residues. V gave up 6 bases and J gave up 0 bases; unmatched junction bases: 0. Germline CDR1 is KGHSH and CDR2 is LQKENI. CDR3 nucleotides: TGTGCCAGCTCGACAGGGGTGAACACTGAAGCTTTCTTT. This sequence encodes CASSTGVNTEAFF.

The chain couples TRBV5-4 to TRBJ2-7; D is uncertain. This CDR3 contains 15 residues. Trimming cost V 0 bases and J 3 bases, with 13 bases left between them. Germline V gene data show CDR1 as SGHNT and CDR2 as YYREEE (reference sequence). CDR3 DNA: TGTGCCAGCAGCTTGGATCTAGAGGCGGTCTACGAGCAGTACTTC. It yields the protein CASSLDLEAVYEQYF.